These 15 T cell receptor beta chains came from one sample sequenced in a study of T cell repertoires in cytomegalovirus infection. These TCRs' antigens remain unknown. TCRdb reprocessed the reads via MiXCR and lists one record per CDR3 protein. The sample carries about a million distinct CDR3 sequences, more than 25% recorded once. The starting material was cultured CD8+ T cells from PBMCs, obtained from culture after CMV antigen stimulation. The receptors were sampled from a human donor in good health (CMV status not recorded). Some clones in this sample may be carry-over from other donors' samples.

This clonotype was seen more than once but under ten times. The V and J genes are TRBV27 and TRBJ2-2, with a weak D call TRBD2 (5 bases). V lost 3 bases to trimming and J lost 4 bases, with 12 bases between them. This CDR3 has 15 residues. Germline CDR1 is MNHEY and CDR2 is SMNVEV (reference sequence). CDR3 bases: TGTGCCAGCAGTTTTGCACTAGTAGGCACCGGGGAGCTGTTTTTT. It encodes CASSFALVGTGELFF.

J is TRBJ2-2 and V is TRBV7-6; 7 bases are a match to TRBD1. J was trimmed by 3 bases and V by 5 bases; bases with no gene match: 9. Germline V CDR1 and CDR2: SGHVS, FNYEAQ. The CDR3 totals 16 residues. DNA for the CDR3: TGTGCCAGCAGCCCCAACGAGGGGGCCCACACCGGGGAGCTGTTTTTT. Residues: CASSPNEGAHTGELFF.

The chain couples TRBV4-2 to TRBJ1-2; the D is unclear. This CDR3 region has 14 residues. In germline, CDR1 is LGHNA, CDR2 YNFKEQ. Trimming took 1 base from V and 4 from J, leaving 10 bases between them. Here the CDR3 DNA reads TGTGCCAGCAGCCAAGGGGCGCAGGTCTATGGCTACACCTTC. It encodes CASSQGAQVYGYTF.

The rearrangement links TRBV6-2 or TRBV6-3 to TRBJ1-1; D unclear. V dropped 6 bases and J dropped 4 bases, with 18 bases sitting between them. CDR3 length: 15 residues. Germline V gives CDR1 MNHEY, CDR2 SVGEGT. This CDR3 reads CASSYTGSVGTEAFF. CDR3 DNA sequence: TGTGCCAGCAGCTACACGGGCTCCGTGGGCACTGAAGCTTTCTTT.

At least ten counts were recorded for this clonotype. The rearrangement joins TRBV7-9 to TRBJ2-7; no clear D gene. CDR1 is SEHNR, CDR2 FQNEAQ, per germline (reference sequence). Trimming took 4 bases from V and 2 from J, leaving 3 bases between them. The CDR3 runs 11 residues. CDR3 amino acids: CASSSTYEQYF. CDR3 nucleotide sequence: TGTGCCAGCAGCTCCACCTACGAGCAGTACTTC. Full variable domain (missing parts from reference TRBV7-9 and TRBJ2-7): DTGVSQNPRHKITKRGQNVTFRCDPISEHNRLYWYRQTLGQGPEFLTYFQNEAQLEKSRLLSDRFSAERPKGSFSTLEIQRTEQGDSAMYLCASSSTYEQYFGPGTRLTVT.

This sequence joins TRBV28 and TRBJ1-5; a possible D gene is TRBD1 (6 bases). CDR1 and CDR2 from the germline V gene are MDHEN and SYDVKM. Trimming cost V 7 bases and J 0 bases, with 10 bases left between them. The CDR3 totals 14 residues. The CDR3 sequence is CASIRGYSNQPQHF. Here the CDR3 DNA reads TGTGCCAGCATCAGGGGTTATAGCAATCAGCCCCAGCATTTT.

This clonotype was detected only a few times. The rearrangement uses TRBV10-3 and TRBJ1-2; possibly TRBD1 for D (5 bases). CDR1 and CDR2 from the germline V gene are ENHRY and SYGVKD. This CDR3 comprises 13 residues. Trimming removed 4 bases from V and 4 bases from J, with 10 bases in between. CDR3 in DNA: TGTGCCATCAGTGTATCAGGGTCCTATGGCTACACCTTC. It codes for CAISVSGSYGYTF.

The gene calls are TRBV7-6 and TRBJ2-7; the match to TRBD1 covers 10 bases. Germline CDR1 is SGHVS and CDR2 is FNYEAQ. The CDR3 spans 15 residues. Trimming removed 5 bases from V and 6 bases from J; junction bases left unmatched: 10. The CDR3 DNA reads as TGTGCCAGCAGCATCCGACAGGGGGCTGGGGGCGAGCAGTACTTC. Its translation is CASSIRQGAGGEQYF. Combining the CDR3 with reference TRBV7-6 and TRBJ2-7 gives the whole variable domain GAGVSQSPRYKVTKRGQDVALRCDPISGHVSLYWYRQALGQGPEFLTYFNYEAQQDKSGLPNDRFSAERPEGSISTLTIQRTEQRDSAMYRCASSIRQGAGGEQYFGPGTRLTVT.

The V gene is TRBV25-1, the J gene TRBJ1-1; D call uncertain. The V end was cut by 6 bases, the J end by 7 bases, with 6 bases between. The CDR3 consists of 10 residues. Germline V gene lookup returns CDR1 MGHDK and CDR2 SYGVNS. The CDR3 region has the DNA TGTGCCAGCAGGTCGAATGAAGCTTTCTTT. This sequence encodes CASRSNEAFF.

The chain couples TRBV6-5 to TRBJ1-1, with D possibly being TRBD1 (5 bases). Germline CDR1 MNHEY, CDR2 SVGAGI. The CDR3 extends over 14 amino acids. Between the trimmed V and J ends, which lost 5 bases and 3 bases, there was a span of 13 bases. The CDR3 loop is CASSTSDTYTEAFF. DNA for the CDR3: TGTGCCAGCAGTACATCGGACACTTACACTGAAGCTTTCTTT.

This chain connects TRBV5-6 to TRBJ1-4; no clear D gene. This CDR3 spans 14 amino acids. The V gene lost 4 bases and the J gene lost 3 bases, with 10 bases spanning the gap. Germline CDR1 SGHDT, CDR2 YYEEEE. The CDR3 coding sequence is TGTGCCAGCAGCCCGTCCGTATCTAATGAAAAACTGTTTTTT. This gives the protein CASSPSVSNEKLFF.

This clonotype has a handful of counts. The CDR3 DNA reads as TGTGCCAGCAGTGAATCCGGGTCGGGAGATGAGCAGTTCTTC. Its protein product is CASSESGSGDEQFF. The chain couples TRBV2 to TRBJ2-1, with D possibly being TRBD2 (6 bases). The CDR3 runs to 14 residues. From germline, CDR1 is SNHLY and CDR2 FYNNEI. V was pared by 2 bases and J by 8 bases, with 13 bases between. The full variable domain, in which reference TRBV2 and TRBJ2-1 provide the parts outside the CDR3, is EPEVTQTPSHQVTQMGQEVILRCVPISNHLYFYWYRQILGQKVEFLVSFYNNEISEKSEIFDDQFSVERPDGSNFTLKIRSTKLEDSAMYFCASSESGSGDEQFFGPGTRLTVL.

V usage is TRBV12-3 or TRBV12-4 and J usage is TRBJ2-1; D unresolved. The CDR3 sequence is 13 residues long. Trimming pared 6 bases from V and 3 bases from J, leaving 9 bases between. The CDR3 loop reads CASRSPDYNEQFF. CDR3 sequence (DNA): TGTGCCAGCAGGTCCCCGGACTACAATGAGCAGTTCTTC.

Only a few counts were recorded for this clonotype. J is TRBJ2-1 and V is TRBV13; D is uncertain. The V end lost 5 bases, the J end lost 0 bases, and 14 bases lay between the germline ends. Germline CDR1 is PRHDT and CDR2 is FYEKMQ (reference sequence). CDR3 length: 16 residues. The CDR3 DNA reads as TGTGCCAGCAGCCTACCGACTTCTAGCTCCTACAATGAGCAGTTCTTC. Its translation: CASSLPTSSSYNEQFF.

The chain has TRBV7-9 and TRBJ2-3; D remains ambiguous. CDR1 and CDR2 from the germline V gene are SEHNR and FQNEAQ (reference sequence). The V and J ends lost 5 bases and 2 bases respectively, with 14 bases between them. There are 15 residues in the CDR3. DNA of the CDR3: TGTGCCAGCAGCAATTTCAAACAACACACAGATACGCAGTATTTT. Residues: CASSNFKQHTDTQYF.